This is a list of T cell receptor beta chains from one sample in a study of T cells in Graves' hyperthyroidism and ophthalmopathy. TCRdb re-called the multiplex PCR reads through MiXCR, storing one row per CDR3 protein. The sample shows around 800,000 distinct CDR3 sequences, 38% of them seen only once. The sample comprised blood. These receptors were obtained from a man in his late teens or twenties with Graves' hyperthyroidism. The CDR3 runs from the conserved cysteine through the conserved F or W. Fields, in order: D gene, J gene, clone size, V gene, CDR3 protein, CDR3 DNA. D genes are given only for firm matches. The size of a clone is reported for some rows only, either as once, few or many, or as a class for expanded clones.

TRBD1	TRBJ1-2	-	TRBV29-1	CSVEDRRQGIYGYTF	TGCAGCGTTGAAGATAGACGACAGGGGATTTATGGCTACACCTTC
TRBD1	TRBJ1-2	-	TRBV7-2	CASSLAGTGRNYGYTF	TGTGCCAGCAGCTTAGCCGGGACAGGCAGAAACTATGGCTACACCTTC
-	TRBJ2-5	many	TRBV4-2	CASSQDRAQYF	TGTGCCAGCAGCCAAGACAGGGCCCAGTACTTC
TRBD1	TRBJ1-2	-	TRBV10-3	CAISGQGKLSGYTF	TGTGCCATCAGTGGACAGGGGAAACTCTCTGGCTACACCTTC
TRBD1	TRBJ1-1	-	TRBV28	CATYRGNTEAFF	TGTGCCACCTACAGGGGGAACACTGAAGCTTTCTTT
-	TRBJ1-5	few	TRBV6-6	CASSSPRVPQHF	TGTGCCAGCAGTTCCCCTCGTGTGCCCCAGCATTTT
-	TRBJ2-7	-	TRBV4-3	CASSQDWENEQYF	TGCGCCAGCAGCCAAGATTGGGAGAACGAGCAGTACTTC
-	TRBJ2-6	many	TRBV29-1	CSVEGLDGSEANVLTF	TGCAGCGTTGAAGGACTTGATGGCTCTGAGGCCAACGTCCTGACTTTC
TRBD1	TRBJ1-2	-	TRBV12-3/TRBV12-4	CASSGTGTGYTF	TGTGCCAGCAGTGGGACAGGGACTGGCTACACCTTC
TRBD1	TRBJ1-6	-	TRBV6-5	CASSYSIIRGSSPLHF	TGTGCCAGCAGTTACTCGATAATCAGGGGGTCATCACCCCTCCACTTT
TRBD1	TRBJ1-5	-	TRBV2	CASSSSWTGGHF	TGTGCCAGCAGTAGTTCTTGGACAGGGGGGCATTTT
TRBD1	TRBJ2-5	many	TRBV20-1	CSAIRGSETQYF	TGCAGTGCTATCAGGGGGTCGGAGACCCAGTACTTC
TRBD1	TRBJ1-2	-	TRBV15	CATSRDRGHGNTF	TGTGCCACCAGCAGAGACAGGGGGCATGGAAACACCTTC
-	TRBJ2-5	-	TRBV10-3	CAISGEDQPQYF	TGTGCCATCAGTGGGGAGGATCAGCCCCAGTACTTC
TRBD1	TRBJ1-3	-	TRBV25-1	CASRGTGFGNTIYF	TGTGCCAGCAGGGGGACAGGTTTTGGAAACACCATATATTTT
TRBD2	TRBJ2-5	few	TRBV7-2	CASSQDPSGGPQETQYF	TGTGCCAGCAGCCAAGATCCGAGCGGGGGGCCTCAAGAGACCCAGTACTTC
-	TRBJ1-1	-	TRBV29-1	CSVGDGETTEAFF	TGCAGCGTTGGGGACGGCGAGACGACTGAAGCTTTCTTT
-	TRBJ2-7	-	TRBV4-1	CASSHPGVTYEQYF	TGCGCCAGCAGCCACCCCGGGGTAACCTACGAGCAGTACTTC
-	TRBJ2-5	-	TRBV20-1	CSARVYGASQYF	TGCAGTGCTAGAGTTTACGGGGCATCCCAGTACTTC
TRBD1	TRBJ2-5	-	TRBV10-1	CASSAPGQGLIETQYF	TGCGCCAGCAGTGCGCCAGGACAGGGTTTAATAGAGACCCAGTACTTC
-	TRBJ1-5	-	TRBV12-3/TRBV12-4	CASSTRGGLGNQPQHF	TGTGCCAGCAGTACCCGGGGGGGGCTCGGCAATCAGCCCCAGCATTTT